The clone carrying this T cell receptor beta chain was picked up a small number of times. Looked up from germline, CDR1 is SQVTM and CDR2 is ANQGSEA. The V gene lost 4 bases and the J gene lost 0 bases, with 14 bases spanning the gap. The CDR3 length is 15 residues. Researchers amplified the TCR beta CDR3 regions from RNA transcripts. The HTBI primer set was used in a first-round RT-PCR of the TCR CDR3. TCRdb used MiXCR to reprocess the multiplex PCR reads, holding one entry per CDR3 protein. The profile shows 500,000 to 750,000 distinct CDR3 sequences, 15% to 19% of them singletons. This entry is derived from a study of T cells in Graves' hyperthyroidism and ophthalmopathy.

The chain recombines TRBV29-1 with TRBJ2-3, with D tentatively TRBD1 or TRBD2 (5 bases each). This sequence was found in a woman in her 30s with Graves' hyperthyroidism. Sequenced: blood. The CDR3 nucleotides are TGCAGCGTTGGGCGGCAGGGAGTTAGCACAGATACGCAGTATTTT. This codes for CSVGRQGVSTDTQYF.